The clone carrying this T cell receptor beta chain was detected many times. The data belong to a study of T cells in Graves' hyperthyroidism and ophthalmopathy. V lost 3 bases, J lost 7 bases, and 10 bases lay in between. This CDR3 is built from 13 residues. Regions amplified from RNA transcripts were the TCR beta CDR3 regions. HTBI primers were employed in a first-round RT-PCR of the TCR CDR3. MiXCR was run by TCRdb on the multiplex PCR reads, yielding one entry per CDR3 protein. The sample lists about 290,000 distinct CDR3 sequences; about 13% were seen once. Sequenced material: blood. The J gene is TRBJ1-5, the V gene TRBV12-3 or TRBV12-4; possibly TRBD1 for D (5 bases). The TCR was taken from a woman in her thirties or forties with Graves' hyperthyroidism. The CDR3 region has the DNA TGTGCCAGCAGTTTTGCGGCAGGGCAGCCCCAGCATTTT. This encodes CASSFAAGQPQHF.